These T cell receptor beta chains were read from a single sample in a study of T cells in Graves' hyperthyroidism and ophthalmopathy. MiXCR was run by TCRdb on the multiplex PCR reads, yielding one entry per CDR3 protein. The data hold about 360,000 distinct CDR3 sequences, with about 13% observed a single time. Sequencing input: blood. These receptors were obtained from a woman under 30 with Graves' hyperthyroidism. CDR3s include the opening cysteine and the closing phenylalanine or tryptophan. D genes are given only for firm matches. Size is stated for part of the rows, as once, few or many counts, or as a class when the clone is expanded.

abundance,j_gene,v_gene,d_gene,CDR3aa,CDR3nt
NA,TRBJ2-7,TRBV12-3/TRBV12-4,TRBD2,CASSPGTSGDNEQYF,TGTGCCAGCAGCCCGGGGACTAGCGGGGACAATGAGCAGTACTTC
few,TRBJ2-7,TRBV19,TRBD1,CASSPLGTAHDEQYF,TGTGCCAGTAGTCCTCTGGGGACAGCTCATGACGAGCAGTACTTC
many,TRBJ2-1,TRBV7-9,NA,CASSSPQAGRNEQFF,TGTGCCAGCAGCTCCCCCCAGGCGGGCCGGAATGAGCAGTTCTTC
few,TRBJ2-5,TRBV18,NA,CASSRYPGETQYF,TGTGCCAGCTCACGTTATCCCGGGGAGACCCAGTACTTC
many,TRBJ2-1,TRBV5-1,NA,CASSLVQLSSSYNEQFF,TGCGCCAGCAGCTTGGTACAGTTGTCGAGCTCCTACAATGAGCAGTTCTTC
many,TRBJ1-1,TRBV27,NA,CASSAIPRQNTEAFF,TGTGCCAGCAGTGCTATCCCCCGACAGAACACTGAAGCTTTCTTT
NA,TRBJ1-1,TRBV28,NA,CASSFGWTEAFF,TGTGCCAGCAGTTTCGGGTGGACTGAAGCTTTCTTT
many,TRBJ1-2,TRBV15,NA,CATSDREWGVGYTF,TGTGCCACCAGCGATAGAGAGTGGGGGGTTGGCTACACCTTC
many,TRBJ1-5,TRBV2,NA,CASRTGYSNQPQHF,TGTGCCAGCAGAACAGGGTATAGCAATCAGCCCCAGCATTTT
many,TRBJ2-2,TRBV5-6,NA,CASSPGPSNTGELFF,TGTGCCAGCAGCCCCGGACCATCGAACACCGGGGAGCTGTTTTTT
few,TRBJ2-3,TRBV6-2/TRBV6-3,TRBD2,CASKTSGTDAQYF,TGTGCCAGCAAGACTAGCGGGACAGATGCGCAGTATTTT
many,TRBJ2-5,TRBV7-8,TRBD2,CASIVTGGFGETQYF,TGTGCCAGCATTGTCACCGGGGGGTTCGGAGAGACCCAGTACTTC
many,TRBJ2-5,TRBV10-3,NA,CAIAGRQETQYF,TGTGCCATCGCGGGGAGGCAAGAGACCCAGTACTTC
many,TRBJ2-3,TRBV20-1,NA,CSARGVAADTQYF,TGCAGTGCTAGAGGGGTAGCGGCGGATACGCAGTATTTT
NA,TRBJ2-5,TRBV5-1,NA,CASSRHDKTGIFSETQYF,TGCGCCAGCAGCCGACACGACAAAACAGGGATCTTCTCCGAGACCCAGTACTTC
many,TRBJ2-7,TRBV6-1,NA,CASSLPGPLKRLGYEQYF,TGTGCCAGCAGTCTACCGGGACCCTTAAAAAGGTTGGGCTACGAGCAGTACTTC
NA,TRBJ2-1,TRBV6-1,NA,CASSERGNNEQFF,TGTGCCAGCAGTGAGAGGGGCAACAATGAGCAGTTCTTC
many,TRBJ2-7,TRBV20-1,TRBD2,CSASNSPGLGGIRVQYF,TGCAGTGCTAGTAATTCCCCGGGACTAGGGGGGATTCGGGTGCAGTACTTC
many,TRBJ2-5,TRBV20-1,TRBD2,CSAGGASGGETQYF,TGCAGTGCCGGTGGGGCTAGCGGTGGAGAGACCCAGTACTTC
many,TRBJ1-2,TRBV12-3/TRBV12-4,NA,CASSPAFYGYTF,TGTGCCAGCAGCCCGGCCTTCTATGGCTACACCTTC
many,TRBJ2-7,TRBV5-1,NA,CASGKTESYEQYF,TGCGCCAGCGGAAAGACCGAGTCCTACGAGCAGTACTTC
many,TRBJ2-1,TRBV10-3,NA,CAISESGGNEQFF,TGTGCCATCAGTGAGTCTGGGGGGAATGAGCAGTTCTTC
many,TRBJ1-2,TRBV7-9,TRBD1,CASSEAGTGGASGYTF,TGTGCCAGCTCCGAAGCGGGGACAGGGGGCGCGAGTGGCTACACCTTC
many,TRBJ2-5,TRBV2,NA,CASSEETQYF,TGTGCCAGCAGCGAAGAGACCCAGTACTTC
NA,TRBJ1-2,TRBV9,NA,CASSVGDRHLGGYTF,TGTGCCAGCAGCGTAGGAGACCGACACCTCGGCGGCTACACCTTC
few,TRBJ1-4,TRBV20-1,NA,CSARDVSSQEPEKLFF,TGCAGTGCTAGAGATGTCAGTTCACAGGAACCTGAAAAACTGTTTTTT
few,TRBJ2-7,TRBV4-3,NA,CASSQGTFSSYEQYF,TGCGCCAGCAGCCAAGGGACATTCAGCTCCTACGAGCAGTACTTC
many,TRBJ2-7,TRBV4-1,NA,CASSQGGPGKGEQYF,TGCGCCAGCAGCCAAGGGGGGCCAGGGAAGGGCGAGCAGTACTTC
many,TRBJ1-2,TRBV7-2,TRBD1,CASSWPPGQGAFGYTF,TGTGCCAGCAGCTGGCCTCCGGGACAGGGGGCGTTTGGCTACACCTTC
many,TRBJ1-6,TRBV28,TRBD1,CASSLGQGFQPLHF,TGTGCCAGCAGTTTGGGACAGGGGTTTCAGCCCCTCCACTTT
few,TRBJ2-4,TRBV4-1,NA,CASSQFSGPVAKNIQYF,TGCGCCAGCAGCCAGTTCTCAGGTCCCGTCGCCAAAAACATTCAGTACTTC
many,TRBJ2-1,TRBV5-1,NA,CASSLVGGIYNEQFF,TGCGCCAGCAGCTTGGTAGGGGGTATCTACAATGAGCAGTTCTTC
many,TRBJ1-1,TRBV27,TRBD1,CASSSQADRGQAFF,TGTGCCAGCAGTTCTCAGGCGGACAGGGGGCAAGCTTTCTTT
many,TRBJ2-1,TRBV5-1,NA,CASSLGGLYNEQFF,TGCGCCAGCAGCCTGGGGGGCCTATACAATGAGCAGTTCTTC
many,TRBJ2-1,TRBV7-6,NA,CASSLGAGTNEQFF,TGTGCCAGCAGCTTAGGGGCAGGGACGAATGAGCAGTTCTTC
NA,TRBJ1-6,TRBV6-1,NA,CASFGGLTNSPLHF,TGTGCCTCTTTCGGAGGACTAACAAATTCACCCCTCCACTTT
NA,TRBJ1-2,TRBV20-1,TRBD1,CSARKGGLDGYTF,TGCAGTGCTAGAAAAGGGGGCTTGGATGGCTACACCTTC
many,TRBJ2-5,TRBV7-9,NA,CASSQEGFQETQYF,TGTGCCAGCAGCCAGGAGGGTTTCCAAGAGACCCAGTACTTC